This T cell receptor beta chain was profiled in a study of T cell responses to AZD1222 COVID-19 vaccine. Here immunoSEQ multiplex PCR was the method, and the copy in TCRdb shows in-frame clones only, minus some. The table includes some 80,000 clones, 70% to 80% detected once. CDR3 length: 14 residues. Trimming shortened V by 5 bases and J by 4 bases, and 11 bases separated the two germline ends. The V gene's germline CDR1 is SGHAT and CDR2 FQNNGV. The chain uses TRBV11-2 and TRBJ2-2, with D perhaps matching TRBD2 (5 bases). Material: peripheral blood, obtained 28 days after the second dose of the MenACWY control vaccine. The receptor's source is an adult who received the MenACWY meningococcal vaccine as a control. The CDR3 sequence is CASSTIRGTGELFF. The CDR3 nucleotides read TGTGCCAGCAGCACTATTCGGGGCACCGGGGAGCTGTTTTTT.